The present TCR beta chain was sequenced within a study of T cell repertoires in cytomegalovirus infection. Study at large: Matching HLA type and CMV infection were both indicated by public TCR beta signatures.

The CDR3 totals 16 residues. The V gene's germline CDR1 is KGHSH and CDR2 LQKENI. V lost 6 bases and J lost 0; bases outside the gene matches: 8. In regard to this clonotype: Antigen specificity is unknown.

In TCRdb, the reads were re-called with MiXCR into one record per CDR3 protein. Of approximately 750,000 distinct CDR3 sequences in the sample, approximately 34% were seen once. General observations from the study: Totalled public TCR beta family frequency picked out people who carried CMV plus the relevant HLA. Dominating the ex vivo response were HLA-C-restricted CMV-specific TCR beta clonotypes.

The receptor was isolated from a human donor in good health (CMV status not recorded). Some clones in this sample may be carry-over from other donors' samples. The source material was PBMCs. The chain uses TRBV18 and TRBJ2-1; 7 bases are shared with TRBD1. The CDR3 DNA is TGTGCCAGCTCTCGAGACCGGGACAGCTCCTACAATGAGCAGTTCTTC. Translating gives CASSRDRDSSYNEQFF.